The 9 T cell receptor beta chains listed next were all sequenced from one sample in a study of human T cells and chemical hapten exposure. Noted time point: pre-sensitization, week 0. Treatment reported: therapeutic diphenylcyclopropenone sensitization with weekly scalp DPC. One entry per CDR3 protein, called by TCRdb with MiXCR from the RACE reads. This table has 300,000 to 450,000 distinct CDR3 sequences, 5.1% appearing once. The sample consisted of whole blood, taken in connection with sensitization to the hapten diphenylcyclopropenone (DPC). Every receptor here comes from a woman aged 45-65 years with alopecia areata. Some clones in this sample may be carry-over from other donors' samples.

This clonotype was seen many times. J is TRBJ2-3 and V is TRBV7-2, with TRBD2 matching 8 bases. The CDR3 is 14 amino acids. In germline, CDR1 is SGHTA, CDR2 FQGNSA. J lost 2 bases, V lost 5 bases, and 3 bases had no gene match. The CDR3 loop reads CASSVLAATDTQYF. CDR3 in DNA: TGTGCCAGCAGCGTACTAGCGGCCACAGATACGCAGTATTTT.

This clonotype was seen only a few times. This rearrangement joins TRBV6-1 to TRBJ2-1; TRBD2 matches 16 bases. The CDR3 is 18 amino acids. Germline CDR1 MNHNS, CDR2 SASEGT. The junction had 15 bases not matched to a gene; V was cut back by 7 bases and J by 9 bases. The CDR3 here is CASTSPPGLAGGPGEQFF. The CDR3 coding sequence is TGTGCCAGCACTTCTCCCCCGGGACTAGCGGGAGGGCCGGGTGAGCAGTTCTTC.

This rearrangement joins TRBV20-1 to TRBJ2-6; 10 bases are shared with TRBD1. Per the germline V gene, CDR1 is DFQATT and CDR2 is SNEGSKA (reference sequence). CDR3 length: 18 amino acids. The V gene end was trimmed by 0 bases and the J gene end by 2 bases; junction bases not matched to a gene: 7. DNA of the CDR3: TGCAGTGCTAGAGAACCGGGACAGGGGAAGCCTGGGGCCAACGTCCTGACTTTC. This codes for CSAREPGQGKPGANVLTF.

This clonotype was detected a few times. This chain links TRBV20-1 with TRBJ2-1; possibly TRBD2 for D (5 bases). Germline V gene data show CDR1 as DFQATT and CDR2 as SNEGSKA (reference sequence). Trimming shortened V by 6 bases and J by 7 bases, and 16 bases separated the two germline ends. The length of the CDR3 is 13 residues. CDR3 sequence (DNA): TGCAGTGCCAGCGAAGGAGCGGCAAATGAGCAGTTCTTC. It codes for CSASEGAANEQFF.

This clonotype was seen more than once but under ten times. The chain combines TRBV7-9 with TRBJ2-3; tentative D call: TRBD2 (5 bases). V lost 5 bases and J 4 bases, leaving 16 bases between the germline ends. Germline assignment: CDR1 SEHNR and CDR2 FQNEAQ (reference sequence). The CDR3 length is 15 residues. CDR3 region: CASSPAVVGADTQYF. The CDR3 nucleotides are TGTGCCAGCAGCCCGGCTGTCGTCGGGGCAGATACGCAGTATTTT.

In its sample, this clonotype was seen a few times. The chain joins TRBV10-3 to TRBJ1-5, with D perhaps TRBD1 (5 bases). CDR1 is ENHRY and CDR2 is SYGVKD in the germline V gene. The CDR3 totals 15 residues. Trimming removed 3 bases from V and 0 bases from J, with 9 bases in between. This CDR3 reads CAISEGEFSNQPQHF. DNA for the CDR3: TGTGCCATCAGTGAAGGGGAGTTTAGCAATCAGCCCCAGCATTTT.

This clonotype was seen repeatedly, ten times or more. The chain recombines TRBV2 with TRBJ2-3; D unclear. V was clipped by 4 bases and J by 2 bases, with 13 bases between them. Per the germline V gene, CDR1 is SNHLY and CDR2 is FYNNEI. CDR3 length equals 15 residues. The CDR3 nucleotides are TGTGCCAGCAGTGTAGATCAGGTTCTCACAGATACGCAGTATTTT. It codes for CASSVDQVLTDTQYF.

In regard to this clonotype: This may stem from a read error, because a much larger clone lies one nucleotide away. The rearrangement links TRBV6-5 to TRBJ2-7; 8 positions match TRBD1. There are 14 residues in the CDR3. Looked up from germline, CDR1 is MNHEY and CDR2 is SVGAGI. CDR3: CASGYAGQAYEQYF. CDR3 DNA: TGTGCCAGCGGTTACGCGGGACAGGCCTACGAGCAGTACTTC.

This clonotype has at least ten counts. The chain uses TRBV7-9 and TRBJ2-3; no firm D call. V lost 1 base and J lost 4, with 12 bases in between. Germline lookup yields CDR1 SEHNR and CDR2 FQNEAQ (reference sequence). The CDR3 has 15 amino acids. The CDR3 DNA reads as TGTGCCAGCAGCTTAGTTCCGGGCTTTTCAGATACGCAGTATTTT. Protein product: CASSLVPGFSDTQYF.